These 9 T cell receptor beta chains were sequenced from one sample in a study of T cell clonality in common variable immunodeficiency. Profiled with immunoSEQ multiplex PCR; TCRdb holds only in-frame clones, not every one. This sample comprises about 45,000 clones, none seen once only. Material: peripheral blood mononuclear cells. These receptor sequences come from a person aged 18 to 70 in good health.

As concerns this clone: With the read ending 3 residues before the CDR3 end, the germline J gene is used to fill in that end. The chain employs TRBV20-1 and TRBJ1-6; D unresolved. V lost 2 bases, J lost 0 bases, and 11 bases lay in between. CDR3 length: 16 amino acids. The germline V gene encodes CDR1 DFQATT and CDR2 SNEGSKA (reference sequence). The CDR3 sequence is CSARSGSSSYNSPLHF. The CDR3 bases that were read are TGCAGTGCTAGATCAGGTTCGAGCTCCTATAATTCACCC.

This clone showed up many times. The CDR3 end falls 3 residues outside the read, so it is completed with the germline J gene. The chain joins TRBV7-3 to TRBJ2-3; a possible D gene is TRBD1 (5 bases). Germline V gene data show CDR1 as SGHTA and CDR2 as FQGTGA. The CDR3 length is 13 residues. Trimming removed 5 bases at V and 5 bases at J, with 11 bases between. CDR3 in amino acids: CASSQTGEDTQYF. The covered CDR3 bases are TGTGCCAGCAGCCAAACAGGAGAAGATACG.

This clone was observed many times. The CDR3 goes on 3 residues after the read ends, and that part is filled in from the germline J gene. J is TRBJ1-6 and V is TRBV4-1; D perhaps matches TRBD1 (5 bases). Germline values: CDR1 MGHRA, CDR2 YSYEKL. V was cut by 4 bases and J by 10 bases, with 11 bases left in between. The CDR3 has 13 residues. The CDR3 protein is CASSPQGRSPLHF. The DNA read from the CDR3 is TGCGCCAGCAGCCCTCAGGGAAGATCACCC.

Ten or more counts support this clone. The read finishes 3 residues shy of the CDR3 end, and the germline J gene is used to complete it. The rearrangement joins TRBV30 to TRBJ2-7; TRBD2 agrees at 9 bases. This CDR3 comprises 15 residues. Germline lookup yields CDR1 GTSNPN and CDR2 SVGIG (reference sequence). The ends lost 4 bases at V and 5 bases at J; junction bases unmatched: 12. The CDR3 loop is CAWMFSASGVDEQYF. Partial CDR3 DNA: TGTGCCTGGATGTTCTCGGCTAGCGGGGTTGACGAG.

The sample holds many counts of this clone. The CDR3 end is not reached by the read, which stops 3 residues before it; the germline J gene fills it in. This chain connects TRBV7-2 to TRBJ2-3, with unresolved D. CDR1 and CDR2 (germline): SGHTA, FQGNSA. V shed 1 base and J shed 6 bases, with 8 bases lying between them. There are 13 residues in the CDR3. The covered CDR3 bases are TGTGCCAGCAGCTTAGAAAGACTGGATACG. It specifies CASSLERLDT. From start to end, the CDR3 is CASSLERLDTQYF.

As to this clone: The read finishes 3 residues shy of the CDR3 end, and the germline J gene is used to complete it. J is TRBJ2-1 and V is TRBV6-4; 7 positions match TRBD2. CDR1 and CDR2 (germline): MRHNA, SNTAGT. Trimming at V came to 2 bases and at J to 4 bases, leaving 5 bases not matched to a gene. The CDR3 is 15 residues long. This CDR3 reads CASSDPAGTYNEQFF. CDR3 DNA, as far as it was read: TGTGCCAGCAGTGACCCAGCGGGGACTTACAATGAG.

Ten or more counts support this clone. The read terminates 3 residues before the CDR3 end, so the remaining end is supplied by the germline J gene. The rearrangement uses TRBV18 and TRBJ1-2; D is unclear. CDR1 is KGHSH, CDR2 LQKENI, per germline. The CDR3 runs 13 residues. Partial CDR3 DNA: TGTGCCAGCTCACCACTAACGGCGGAGGGC. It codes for CASSPLTAEG. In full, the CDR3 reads CASSPLTAEGYTF.

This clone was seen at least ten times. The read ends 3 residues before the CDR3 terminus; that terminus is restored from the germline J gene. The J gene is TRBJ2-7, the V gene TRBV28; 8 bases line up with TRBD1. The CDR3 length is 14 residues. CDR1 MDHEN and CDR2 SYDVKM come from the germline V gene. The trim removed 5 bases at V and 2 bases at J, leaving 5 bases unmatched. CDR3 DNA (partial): TGTGCCAGCAGTCCCGCAGGGGGCCCCTACGAG. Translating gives CASSPAGGPYE. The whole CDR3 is CASSPAGGPYEQYF.

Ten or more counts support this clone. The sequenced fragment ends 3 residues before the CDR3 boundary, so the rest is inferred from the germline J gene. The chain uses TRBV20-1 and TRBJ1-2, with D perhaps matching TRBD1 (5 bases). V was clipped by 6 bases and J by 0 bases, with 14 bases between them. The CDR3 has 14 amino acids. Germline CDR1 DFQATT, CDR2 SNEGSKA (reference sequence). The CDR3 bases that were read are TGCAGTGCCGTAAGTCCAGGGACTAACTATGGC. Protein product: CSAVSPGTNYG. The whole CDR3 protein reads CSAVSPGTNYGYTF.